This T cell receptor (beta chain) came from a study of cytomegalovirus exposure and HLA in healthy donors. Study-level information: Roughly 85 million unique TCRs from HLA-typed donors made up an early data release.

Both 60 Vbeta primers and 13 Jbeta primers went into the PCR. The method was immunoSEQ multiplex PCR; TCRdb's version includes in-frame clones alone and lacks a portion of them. Here the sample spans 95,000 to 150,000 clones, approximately 72% being singletons. CDR1 and CDR2 from the germline V gene are MDHEN and SYDVKM. This CDR3 contains 14 residues. The ends lost 6 bases at V and 2 bases at J; junction bases unmatched: 3. Sequencing input: PBMCs. This sequence joins TRBV28 and TRBJ2-7; 11 bases fit TRBD2. The TCR originated in a man aged 18 to 30 in good health and CMV-seronegative. The CDR3 loop reads CASRHSGRAYEQYF. The CDR3 DNA reads TGTGCCAGCAGGCATAGCGGGAGGGCCTACGAGCAGTACTTC.